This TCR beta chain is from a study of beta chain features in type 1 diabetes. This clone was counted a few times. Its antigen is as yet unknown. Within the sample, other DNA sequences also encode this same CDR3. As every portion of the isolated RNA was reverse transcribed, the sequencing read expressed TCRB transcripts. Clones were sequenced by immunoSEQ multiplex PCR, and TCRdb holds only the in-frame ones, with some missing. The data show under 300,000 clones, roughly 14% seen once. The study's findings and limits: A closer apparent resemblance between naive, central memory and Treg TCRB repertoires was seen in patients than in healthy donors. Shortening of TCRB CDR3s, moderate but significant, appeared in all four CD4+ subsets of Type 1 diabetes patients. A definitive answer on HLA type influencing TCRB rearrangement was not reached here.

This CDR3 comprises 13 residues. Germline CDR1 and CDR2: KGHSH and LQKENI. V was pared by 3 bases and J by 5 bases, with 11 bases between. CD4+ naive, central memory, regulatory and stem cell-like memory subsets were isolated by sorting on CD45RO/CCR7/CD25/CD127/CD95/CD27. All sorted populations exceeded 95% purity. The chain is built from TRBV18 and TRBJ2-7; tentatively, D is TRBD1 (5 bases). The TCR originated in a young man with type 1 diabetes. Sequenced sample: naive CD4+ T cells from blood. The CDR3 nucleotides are TGTGCCAGCTCACCTAGGGGTATCGACGAGCAGTACTTC. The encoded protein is CASSPRGIDEQYF.